The T cell receptor beta chain described here comes from a study of OX40 agonist ivuxolimab in advanced cancers. With regard to the full study: Ivuxolimab was an agonistic, fully human IgG2 monoclonal antibody directed against OX40 (CD134), a costimulatory receptor. Intravenous ivuxolimab was administered to patients every 2 weeks at six dose levels: 0.01, 0.1, 0.3, 1.5, 3 and 10 mg/kg. Of the roughly 50 dose-escalation patients, hepatocellular carcinoma was present in around 20, melanoma in around 15, renal cell carcinoma in 9 and head and neck cancer in 9. In the dose-escalation cohort, roughly four fifths of patients were male, and the mean age was roughly 60 years, with a range of 23 to 79. Patients were allowed to have had prior anti-PD-1, anti-PD-L1 or anti-CTLA-4 therapy, and approximately 40% of the dose-escalation patients had previously received checkpoint inhibitors. Partial responses occurred in three dose-escalation patients: two with cutaneous melanoma and one with hepatocellular carcinoma. Peripheral TCRbeta sequencing aimed to test whether ivuxolimab altered TCR sequence diversity and caused clonal T-cell expansion. The monotherapy dose-escalation portion (N ≈ 57 patients) of the phase I ivuxolimab trial is reported in the paper.

Turning to this clone: No antigen is known for it. It has no much larger one-base neighbor in the sample; base qualities were not kept.

Taken from the germline V gene, the CDR1 and CDR2 loops are LGHNT and FRNRAP. The junction carries 4 bases between V and J, which are trimmed by 3 bases and 7 bases respectively. From its cysteine to its phenylalanine, the CDR3 spans 11 amino acids. CDR3 DNA only is kept here, 33 bases in frame from base 1. Beyond this particular receptor, the publication reports: On average, CD8+ T cells showed more expanded clones than CD4+ T cells after ivuxolimab. At doses from 0.1 to 3.0 mg/kg, clonal expansion was seen in both CD4+ and CD8+ blood T cells between baseline and week 6. Antigen specificity was not determined for the clonally expanded peripheral T cells. Low levels of normalized T-cell clonal expansion were also seen in some patients who did not respond. In the 0.1-3.0 mg/kg groups, partial responders were among the patients with the lowest normalized peripheral clonal expansion, particularly in CD8+ T cells.

The trial excluded patients who had a history of autoimmune disease or who were on systemic immunosuppression. Peripheral blood for TCR sequencing was collected from all dose cohorts at baseline, on cycle 4 day 1, and on cycle 7 day 1. Samples came from an open-label, multicenter, first-in-human phase I dose-escalation trial of ivuxolimab. The trial enrolled adults with locally advanced or metastatic head and neck squamous cell, hepatocellular, melanoma or renal cell carcinoma. Before TCR sequencing, CD4+ T cells and CD8+ T cells were sorted from peripheral blood as separate populations. Genomic DNA was isolated from the sorted cells so that the TCRbeta CDR3 region could be sequenced. The immunoSEQ Assay was used to sequence the TCRbeta CDR3 regions. Sourced from immuneACCESS, this table was stored by TCRdb with only in-frame sequences that have V and J called. A share of the clones is absent; for the studies checked, an unresolved V gene accounts for under half, and the remainder has no known explanation. This sample gives 46,000 or so clones in total; around 90% of them show up just once. The ten largest make up about 10% of the sample.

The rearrangement joined TRBV12-5 to TRBJ1-5; the D gene assignment is ambiguous. Here the sequenced sample was CD4+ or CD8+ T cells sorted from blood, taken in a trial of the OX40 agonist ivuxolimab. The source of this sequence is an adult with an advanced solid tumor such as melanoma, head and neck, liver or kidney cancer. The CDR3 here reads CASGLGQPQHF. The sequenced DNA is TGTGCTAGTGGTTTAGGACAGCCCCAGCATTTT.